Each of the 8 T cell receptor beta chains below was sequenced from the same sample in a study of beta chain features in type 1 diabetes. General study results and limits: TCRB CDR3s from Type 1 diabetes patients were moderately but significantly shorter in all four CD4+ subsets.

Their recognized antigens are unknown. Reverse transcribing all isolated RNA meant expressed TCRB transcripts were sequenced. Clones were read by immunoSEQ multiplex PCR, and TCRdb kept only the in-frame ones, dropping some. Here the sample spans almost 350,000 clones, about a tenth being singletons. The sequenced sample consisted of central memory CD4+ T cells from blood. Receptors originate from a man aged 25 to 45 with type 1 diabetes.

In this sample, this clone turned up a few times. Additional DNA sequences in this sample encode the identical CDR3. The genes are TRBV7-2 and TRBJ2-7; no clear D gene. The CDR3 has 12 amino acids. Trimming pared 2 bases from V and 3 bases from J, leaving 5 bases between. Germline values: CDR1 SGHTA, CDR2 FQGNSA. CDR3 coding DNA: TGTGCCAGCAGCTTATTGGGCTACGAGCAGTACTTC. Residues: CASSLLGYEQYF.

J is TRBJ2-4 and V is TRBV5-1; 9 nucleotides agree with TRBD2. CDR3 length equals 19 residues. V dropped 4 bases and J dropped 5; count of bases not matched to a gene: 19. Germline lookup yields CDR1 SGHRS and CDR2 YFSETQ. Here the CDR3 DNA reads TGCGCCAGCAGCGCGGCAGGGCGGGGGGGCACCCCCGCTCAAAACATTCAGTACTTC. This codes for CASSAAGRGGTPAQNIQYF.

This clone was picked up a small number of times. V gene TRBV4-3 combines with J gene TRBJ1-2; no reliable D call. CDR1 and CDR2 from the germline V gene are LGHNA and YSLEER. Trimming cost V 4 bases and J 4 bases, with 10 bases left between them. This CDR3 is built from 13 residues. The CDR3 sequence is CASSLTPGYGYTF. CDR3 in DNA: TGCGCCAGCAGCCTAACCCCGGGCTATGGCTACACCTTC.

V usage is TRBV18 and J usage is TRBJ1-4; D gene uncertain. The CDR3 runs 15 residues. Germline V gene sequence: CDR1 KGHSH, CDR2 LQKENI. Trimming pared 3 bases from V and 0 bases from J, leaving 8 bases between. For the CDR3, the DNA is TGTGCCAGCTCACCTATGGGGTCAACTAATGAAAAACTGTTTTTT. Its translation is CASSPMGSTNEKLFF.

This clone has ten or more counts. The J gene is TRBJ2-1, the V gene TRBV10-3; D ambiguous. This CDR3 is 13 amino acids long. In germline, CDR1 is ENHRY, CDR2 SYGVKD. Trimming stripped 0 bases from V and 12 bases from J, with 12 bases between. The CDR3 sequence: CAISESTAVVQFF. The DNA of the CDR3 is TGTGCCATCAGTGAGTCCACAGCTGTTGTGCAGTTCTTC.

This clone was counted between two and nine times. In the same sample, other DNA sequences code for this CDR3. The gene calls are TRBV30 and TRBJ2-3; 11 nucleotides agree with TRBD2. After removal of 5 bases from V and 3 bases from J, the junction contained 4 bases not matched to a gene. CDR1 and CDR2 (germline): GTSNPN, SVGIG (reference sequence). The length of the CDR3 is 14 residues. CDR3 in amino acids: CAWSLAGGTDTQYF. The CDR3 coding sequence is TGTGCCTGGTCCCTAGCGGGGGGAACAGATACGCAGTATTTT.

This clone was observed a handful of times. V gene TRBV29-1 combines with J gene TRBJ2-2; D may correspond to TRBD1 or TRBD2 (5 bases each). V lost 7 bases, J lost 4 bases, and 16 bases lay in between. Germline values: CDR1 SQVTM, CDR2 ANQGSEA. This CDR3 is 14 amino acids long. CDR3 protein: CSAGGNSGTGELFF. CDR3 nucleotide sequence: TGCAGCGCTGGGGGAAACAGCGGCACCGGGGAGCTGTTTTTT.

This chain uses TRBV7-9 with TRBJ1-1; 7 bases match TRBD1. Germline lookup yields CDR1 SEHNR and CDR2 FQNEAQ (reference sequence). J was trimmed by 1 base and V by 2 bases; bases with no gene match: 4. This CDR3 has 15 residues. The CDR3 protein is CASSLTRQGNTEAFF. The CDR3 region has the DNA TGTGCCAGCAGCTTAACGCGACAGGGGAACACTGAAGCTTTCTTT.